This TCR beta chain was found in a study of CD4 T cells in relation to SARS-CoV-2 and coronaviruses. Across the study: PBMCs were cultured with antigen for approximately nine days before TCR beta sequencing. No peptide or an HIV-1 Nef peptide pool served as negative control.

There are a few counts of this clone. What it binds is not known. The length of the CDR3 is 14 residues. Trimming left V 0 bases short and J 7 bases short, with 12 bases between. Germline V gene sequence: CDR1 MNHEY, CDR2 SVGAGI. Before the COVID-19 pandemic, during about 2011-2018, CD4+ T cells were taken from unexposed donors. Isolation of CD4+ T cells took place after 10 days in culture. Testing used SARS-CoV-2 S/N and four cold-coronavirus spikes on unexposed-donor CD4+ T cells, cells permitting. PBMCs were plated at 1.5 million to 2 million per well in IL-2-containing medium. Generated by immunoSEQ multiplex PCR, the TCRdb table keeps only in-frame clones and is missing some. The repertoire holds 20,000 to 25,000 clones, with around 67% as singletons.

The receptor's source is a human donor in good health. The sequenced sample consisted of CD4+ T cells from PBMCs, cultured in vitro. The chain joins TRBV6-5 to TRBJ1-2, with D unresolved. The CDR3, as DNA: TGTGCCAGCAGTTACTCGATAGGAATATCTGGCTACACCTTC. The encoded protein is CASSYSIGISGYTF.